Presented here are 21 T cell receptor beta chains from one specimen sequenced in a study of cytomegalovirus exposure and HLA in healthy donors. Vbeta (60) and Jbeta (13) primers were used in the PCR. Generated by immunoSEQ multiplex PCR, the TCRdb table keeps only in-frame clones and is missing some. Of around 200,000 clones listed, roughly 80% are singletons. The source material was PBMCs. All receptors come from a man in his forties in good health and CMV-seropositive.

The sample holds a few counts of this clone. CDR3 sequence reads: CASSLSVGGSYEQYF. The DNA of the CDR3 is TGTGCCAGCAGTTTATCAGTAGGGGGTTCCTACGAGCAGTACTTC. The V call is TRBV27, the J call TRBJ2-7; tentatively, D is TRBD1 (6 bases). Per the germline V gene, CDR1 is MNHEY and CDR2 is SMNVEV (reference sequence). The germline V and J ends were trimmed by 0 bases and 1 base, with 10 bases remaining between them. CDR3 size: 15 residues.

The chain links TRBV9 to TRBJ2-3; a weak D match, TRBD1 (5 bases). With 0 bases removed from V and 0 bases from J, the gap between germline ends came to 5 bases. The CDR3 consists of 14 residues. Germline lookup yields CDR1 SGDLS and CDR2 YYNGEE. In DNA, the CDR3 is TGTGCCAGCAGCGTAGAGGGGAGCACAGATACGCAGTATTTT. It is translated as CASSVEGSTDTQYF.

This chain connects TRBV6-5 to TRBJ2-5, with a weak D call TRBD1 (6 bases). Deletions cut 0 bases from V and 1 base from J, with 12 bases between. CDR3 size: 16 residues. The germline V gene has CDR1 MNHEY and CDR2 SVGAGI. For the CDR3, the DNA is TGTGCCAGCAGTTACTCGATTGCGACAGGCCAAGAGACCCAGTACTTC. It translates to CASSYSIATGQETQYF.

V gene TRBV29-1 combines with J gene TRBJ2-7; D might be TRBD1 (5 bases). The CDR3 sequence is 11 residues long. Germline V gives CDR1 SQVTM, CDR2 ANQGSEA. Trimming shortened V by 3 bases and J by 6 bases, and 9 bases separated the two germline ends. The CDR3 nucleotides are TGCAGCGTTGACTCAGGGCGCGAGCAGTACTTC. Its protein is CSVDSGREQYF.

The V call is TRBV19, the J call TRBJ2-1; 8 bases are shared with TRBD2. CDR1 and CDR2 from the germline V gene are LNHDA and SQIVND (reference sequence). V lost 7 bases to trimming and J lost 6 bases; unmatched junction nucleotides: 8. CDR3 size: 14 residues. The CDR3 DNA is TGTGCCAGTAACGGGGGGGCCCCCCCCAATGAGCAGTTCTTC. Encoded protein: CASNGGAPPNEQFF.

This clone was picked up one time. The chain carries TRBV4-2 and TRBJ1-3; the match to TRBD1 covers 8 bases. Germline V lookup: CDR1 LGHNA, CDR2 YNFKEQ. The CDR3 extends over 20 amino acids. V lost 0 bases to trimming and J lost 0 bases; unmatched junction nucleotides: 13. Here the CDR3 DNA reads TGTGCCAGCAGCCAAGATAGCTCCGGGACAGGTGCAAACTCTGGAAACACCATATATTTT. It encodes CASSQDSSGTGANSGNTIYF.

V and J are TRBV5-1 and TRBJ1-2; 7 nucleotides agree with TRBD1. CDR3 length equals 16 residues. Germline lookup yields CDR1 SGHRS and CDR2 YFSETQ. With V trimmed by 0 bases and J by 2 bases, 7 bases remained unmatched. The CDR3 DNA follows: TGCGCCAGCAGCTTGGACGTGGCCAGGGGGAACTATGGCTACACCTTC. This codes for CASSLDVARGNYGYTF.

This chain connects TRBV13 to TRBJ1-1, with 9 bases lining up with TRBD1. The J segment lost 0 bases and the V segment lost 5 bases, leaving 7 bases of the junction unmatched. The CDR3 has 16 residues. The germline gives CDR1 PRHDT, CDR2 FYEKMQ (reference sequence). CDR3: CASSPRWTGVNTEAFF. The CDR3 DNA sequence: TGTGCCAGCAGCCCAAGGTGGACAGGGGTGAACACTGAAGCTTTCTTT.

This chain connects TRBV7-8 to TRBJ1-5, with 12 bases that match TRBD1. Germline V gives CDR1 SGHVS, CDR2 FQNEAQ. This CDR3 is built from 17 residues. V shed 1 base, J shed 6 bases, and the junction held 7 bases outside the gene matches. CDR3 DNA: TGTGCCAGCAGCTTAGGGGGGGACAGGGGGCGAGGTCAGCCCCAGCATTTT. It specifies CASSLGGDRGRGQPQHF.

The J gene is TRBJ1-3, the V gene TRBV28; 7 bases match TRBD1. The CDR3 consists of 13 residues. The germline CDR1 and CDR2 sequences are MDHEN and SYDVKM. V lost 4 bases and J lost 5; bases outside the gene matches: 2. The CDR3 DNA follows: TGTGCCAGCAGTTCGGGACAGCGAAACACCATATATTTT. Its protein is CASSSGQRNTIYF.

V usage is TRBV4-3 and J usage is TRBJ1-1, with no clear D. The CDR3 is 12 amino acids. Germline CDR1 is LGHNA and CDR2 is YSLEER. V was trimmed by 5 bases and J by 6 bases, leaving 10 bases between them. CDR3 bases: TGCGCCAGCAGCTGGGCCGGGGCTGAAGCTTTCTTT. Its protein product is CASSWAGAEAFF.

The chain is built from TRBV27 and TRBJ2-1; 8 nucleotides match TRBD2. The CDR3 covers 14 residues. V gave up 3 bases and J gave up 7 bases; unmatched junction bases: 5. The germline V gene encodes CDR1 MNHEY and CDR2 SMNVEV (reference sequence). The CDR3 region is CASSFLAGGNEQFF. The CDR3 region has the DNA TGTGCCAGCAGTTTTTTGGCGGGGGGAAATGAGCAGTTCTTC.

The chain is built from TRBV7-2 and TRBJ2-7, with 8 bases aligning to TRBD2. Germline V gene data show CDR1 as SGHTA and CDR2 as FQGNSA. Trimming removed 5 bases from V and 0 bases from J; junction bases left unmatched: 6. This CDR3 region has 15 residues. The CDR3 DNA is TGTGCCAGCAGCCCCGAGCGGGGGAGCTCCTACGAGCAGTACTTC. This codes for CASSPERGSSYEQYF.

CDR3 coding DNA: TGTGCCAGCAGCTTTTCCGGGGTAAGAAACACTGAAGCTTTCTTT. Protein sequence: CASSFSGVRNTEAFF. The chain has TRBV7-9 and TRBJ1-1; D remains ambiguous. The CDR3 contains 15 residues. Germline V gene lookup returns CDR1 SEHNR and CDR2 FQNEAQ (reference sequence). The V end was cut by 3 bases, the J end by 2 bases, with 13 bases between.

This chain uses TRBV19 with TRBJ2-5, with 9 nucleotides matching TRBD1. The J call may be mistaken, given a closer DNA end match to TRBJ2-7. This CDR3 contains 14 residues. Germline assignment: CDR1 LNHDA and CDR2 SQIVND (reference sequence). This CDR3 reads CASKDRGSSYEQYF. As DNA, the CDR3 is TGTGCCAGTAAGGACAGGGGAAGTTCCTACGAGCAGTACTTC.

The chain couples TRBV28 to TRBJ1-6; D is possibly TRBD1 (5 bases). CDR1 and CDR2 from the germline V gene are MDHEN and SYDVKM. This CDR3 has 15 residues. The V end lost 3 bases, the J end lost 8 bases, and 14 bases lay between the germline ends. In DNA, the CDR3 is TGTGCCAGCAGTTTCTCCCAGACGGGGGATTCACCCCTCCACTTT. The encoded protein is CASSFSQTGDSPLHF.

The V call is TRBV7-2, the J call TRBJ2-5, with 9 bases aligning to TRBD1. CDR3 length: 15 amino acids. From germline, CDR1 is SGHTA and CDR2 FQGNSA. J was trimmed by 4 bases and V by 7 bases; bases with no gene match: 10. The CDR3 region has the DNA TGTGCCAGCAACGCTAAACAGGGGGCGAGAGAGACCCAGTACTTC. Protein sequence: CASNAKQGARETQYF.

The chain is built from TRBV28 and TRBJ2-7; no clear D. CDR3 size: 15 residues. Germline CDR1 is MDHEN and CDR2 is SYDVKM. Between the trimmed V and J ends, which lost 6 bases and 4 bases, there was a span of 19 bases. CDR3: CASSSSRTPPYEQYF. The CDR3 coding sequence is TGTGCCAGCAGCTCCAGTCGTACCCCTCCTTACGAGCAGTACTTC.

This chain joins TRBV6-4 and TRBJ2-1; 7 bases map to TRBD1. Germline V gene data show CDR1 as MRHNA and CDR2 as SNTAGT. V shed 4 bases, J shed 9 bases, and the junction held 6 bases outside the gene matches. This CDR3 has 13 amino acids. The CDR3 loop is CASSGQGPSEQFF. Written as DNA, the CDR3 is TGTGCCAGCAGTGGACAGGGTCCCAGTGAGCAGTTCTTC.

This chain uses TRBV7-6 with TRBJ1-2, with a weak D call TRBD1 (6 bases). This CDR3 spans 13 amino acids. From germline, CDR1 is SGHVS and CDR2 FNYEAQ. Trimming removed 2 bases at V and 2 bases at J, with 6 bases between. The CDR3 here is CASSLQGNYGYTF. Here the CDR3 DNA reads TGTGCCAGCAGCTTACAGGGGAACTATGGCTACACCTTC.

The CDR3 region is CASRASGTKGDIQYF. CDR3 bases: TGTGCCAGCAGGGCGTCCGGGACAAAGGGGGACATTCAGTACTTC. The chain joins TRBV2 to TRBJ2-4, with D possibly matching TRBD1 (6 bases). Trimming cost V 6 bases and J 8 bases, with 20 bases left between them. The CDR3 contains 15 residues. CDR1 and CDR2 from the germline V gene are SNHLY and FYNNEI.